This entry features one T cell receptor (beta chain) sequence. The antigen is not known. The sample originates from a study of Ad26.COV2.S vaccination and SARS-CoV-2 variants. The CDR3 has 14 residues. The germline V gene has CDR1 LNHNV and CDR2 YYDKDF (reference sequence). Between the trimmed V and J ends, which lost 2 bases and 1 base, there was a span of 9 bases. Study-level findings and limits: Vaccine recipients posted higher spike-specific TCR breadth than their placebo counterparts.

TCRdb's copy holds only in-frame clones and misses some; the assay was immunoSEQ multiplex PCR. Found here are fewer than 800,000 clones, about 89% of them singletons; the top ten hold nearly 1.5%. The treatment here: over 15 received Ad26.COV2.S at low or high dose, single or two shots; 5 received placebo; per-sample allocation not given. Samples analyzed were those drawn on day 63 after the first vaccine or placebo injection. The J gene is TRBJ2-7, the V gene TRBV15, with no clear D. Sequences were derived from peripheral blood, sampled in a trial of Ad26.COV2.S vaccine versus placebo. The origin of this receptor is a person between 18 and 59 years old who received the Ad26.COV2.S COVID-19 vaccine or a placebo. The CDR3: CATSRNDWSYEQYF. CDR3 nucleotide sequence: TGTGCCACCAGCAGAAATGATTGGTCCTACGAGCAGTACTTC.